This T cell receptor (beta chain) was profiled in a study of CD8+CD57+ T cells in acquired aplastic anemia. Study information: CD4+ and CD8+ cells, once sorted, gave DNA averaging roughly 3.4 ug.

Only patients with CD8+CD57+ cell expansion on flow cytometry were chosen for sequencing. Every patient presented with severe acquired aplastic anemia. Patients were therapy-naive when their blood was sampled. According to the study, genomic DNA was the template for TCR beta VDJ and CDR3 profiling. MiXCR was run by TCRdb on the reads, yielding one entry per CDR3 protein. The sample has around 430,000 distinct CDR3 sequences; around a third are singletons. Only a few counts were recorded for this clonotype. The target antigen is unknown. V lost 0 bases and J lost 6, with 9 bases in between. The CDR3 is 13 amino acids. Per the germline V gene, CDR1 is LGHDT and CDR2 is YNNKEL (reference sequence). Points from the study as a whole: About 27 shared CD8+ CDR3s appeared highly expressed within patients' immunodominant clones.

The source material was sorted CD4+, CD8+, or CD8+CD57+ T cells (not recorded which) from PBMCs. This receptor was taken from a human donor with aplastic anemia. The genes are TRBV3-1 and TRBJ2-7; weak D call: TRBD1 (5 bases). The CDR3 sequence: CASSQEGDREQYF. The CDR3 region has the DNA TGTGCCAGCAGCCAAGAAGGGGATCGCGAGCAGTACTTC.